This T cell receptor (beta chain) was sequenced in a study of blood T cell repertoires in COVID-19. As for the study in general: In each case, the material was cDNA or gDNA derived from T cells, B-cell-depleted T cells, or PBMCs.

The method was immunoSEQ multiplex PCR; TCRdb's version includes in-frame clones alone and lacks a portion of them. The sample yields approximately 270,000 clones, around nine tenths seen once. The sequencing input was peripheral blood. This receptor was identified in a man in his thirties or forties with acute or convalescent COVID-19.

This CDR3 is CARPRGYGYTF. The CDR3 region has the DNA TGTGCCAGACCCCGGGGGTATGGCTACACCTTC. The rearrangement joins TRBV27 to TRBJ1-2; the D gene is possibly TRBD1 (5 bases). This CDR3 spans 11 amino acids. The germline V gene has CDR1 MNHEY and CDR2 SMNVEV (reference sequence). The ends were cut back, 9 bases at V and 5 bases at J, with 10 bases in the middle.